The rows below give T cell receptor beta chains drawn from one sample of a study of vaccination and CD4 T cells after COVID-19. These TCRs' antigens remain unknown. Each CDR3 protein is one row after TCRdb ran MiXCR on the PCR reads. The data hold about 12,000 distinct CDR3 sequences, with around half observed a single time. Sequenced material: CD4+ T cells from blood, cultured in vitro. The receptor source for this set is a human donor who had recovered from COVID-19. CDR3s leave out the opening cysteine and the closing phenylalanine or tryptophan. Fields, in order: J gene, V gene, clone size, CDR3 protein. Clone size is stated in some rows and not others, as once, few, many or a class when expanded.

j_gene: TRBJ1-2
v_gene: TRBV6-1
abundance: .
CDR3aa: ASSERATLNYGYT

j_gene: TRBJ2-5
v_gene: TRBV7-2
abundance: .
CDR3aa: ASSRLLAQETQY

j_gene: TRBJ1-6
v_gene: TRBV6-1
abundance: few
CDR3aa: ARRQAGPIYNSPLH

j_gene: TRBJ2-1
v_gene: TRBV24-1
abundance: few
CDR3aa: ATSDPGQGGNEQF

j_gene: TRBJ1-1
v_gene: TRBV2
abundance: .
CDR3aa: ASSEANTEAF

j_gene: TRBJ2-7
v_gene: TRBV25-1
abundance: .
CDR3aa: ATGPPTGMGSYEQY

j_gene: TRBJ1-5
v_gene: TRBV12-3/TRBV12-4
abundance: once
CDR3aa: ASRQTFGDQPQH

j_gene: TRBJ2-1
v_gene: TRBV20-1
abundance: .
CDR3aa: SATGTSVLSYNEQF

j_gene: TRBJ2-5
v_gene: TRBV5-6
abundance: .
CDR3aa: ASSLGRQGGETQY

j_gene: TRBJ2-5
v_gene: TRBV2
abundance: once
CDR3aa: ASSGFIGTTETQY

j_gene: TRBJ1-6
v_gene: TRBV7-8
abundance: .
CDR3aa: ASSLRGWGDYSYNSPLH

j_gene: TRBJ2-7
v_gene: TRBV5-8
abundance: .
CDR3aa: ASSLGRTREQY

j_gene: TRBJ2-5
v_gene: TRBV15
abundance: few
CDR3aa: ATSRVAQETQY

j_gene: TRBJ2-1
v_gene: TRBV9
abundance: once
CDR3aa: ASSVGSSGYNEQF

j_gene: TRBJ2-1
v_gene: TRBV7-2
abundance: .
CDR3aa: ASSPGTVPYNEQF

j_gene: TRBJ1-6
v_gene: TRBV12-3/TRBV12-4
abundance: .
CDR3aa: ASRNRDPDSPLH